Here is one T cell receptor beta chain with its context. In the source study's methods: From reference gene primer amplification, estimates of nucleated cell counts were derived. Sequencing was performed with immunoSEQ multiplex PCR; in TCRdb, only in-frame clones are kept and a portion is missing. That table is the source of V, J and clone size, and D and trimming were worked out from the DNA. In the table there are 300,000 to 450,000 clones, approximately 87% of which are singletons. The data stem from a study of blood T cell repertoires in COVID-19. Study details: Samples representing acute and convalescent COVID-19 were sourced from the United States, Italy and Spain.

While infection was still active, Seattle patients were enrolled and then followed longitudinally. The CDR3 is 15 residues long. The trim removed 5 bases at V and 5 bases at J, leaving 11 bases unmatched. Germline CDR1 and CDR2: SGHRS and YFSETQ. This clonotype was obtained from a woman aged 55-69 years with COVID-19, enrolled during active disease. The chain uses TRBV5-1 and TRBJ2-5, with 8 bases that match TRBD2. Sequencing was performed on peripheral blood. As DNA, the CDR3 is TGCGCCAGCAGACCGACTAGCGTGCGGGGGGAGACCCAGTACTTC. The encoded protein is CASRPTSVRGETQYF.